This TCR beta chain derives from a study of blood T cell repertoires in COVID-19. Across the study: T cells, B-cell-depleted T cells, or PBMCs supplied cDNA or gDNA.

Methods used by the authors: Estimated nucleated cell counts came from reference gene primer amplification. The protocol was immunoSEQ multiplex PCR, while the TCRdb copy is restricted to in-frame clones and leaves out a portion. V, J and clone size derive from that table, while D and trimming were established from the DNA sequence. The sample lists tens of thousands of clones, approximately 90% seen once, with 7% to 8.5% in the top ten. From germline, CDR1 is MNHEY and CDR2 SMNVEV (reference sequence). The CDR3 length is 15 residues. Deletions cut 2 bases from V and 5 bases from J, with 13 bases between. This clone has a single count.

The material sequenced was peripheral blood. This sequence joins TRBV27 and TRBJ2-1; D is perhaps TRBD2 (5 bases). The clonotype was recovered from a human donor in a cohort sampled during active COVID-19. The CDR3 nucleotides read TGTGCCAGCAGTTTACTAGCCCAGACTCACAATGAGCAGTTCTTC. It encodes CASSLLAQTHNEQFF.